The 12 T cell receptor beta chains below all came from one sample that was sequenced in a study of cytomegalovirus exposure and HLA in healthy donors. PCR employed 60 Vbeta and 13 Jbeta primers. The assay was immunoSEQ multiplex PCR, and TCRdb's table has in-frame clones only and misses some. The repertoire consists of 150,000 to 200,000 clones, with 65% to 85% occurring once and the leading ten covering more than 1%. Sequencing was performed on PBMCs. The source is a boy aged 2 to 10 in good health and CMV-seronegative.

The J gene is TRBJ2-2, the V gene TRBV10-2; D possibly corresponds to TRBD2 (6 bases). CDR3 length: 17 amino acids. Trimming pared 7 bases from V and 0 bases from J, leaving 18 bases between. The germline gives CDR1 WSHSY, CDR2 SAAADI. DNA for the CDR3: TGCGCCAGCATCCGGAGGGGCCTCCCCTCGAACACCGGGGAGCTGTTTTTT. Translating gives CASIRRGLPSNTGELFF.

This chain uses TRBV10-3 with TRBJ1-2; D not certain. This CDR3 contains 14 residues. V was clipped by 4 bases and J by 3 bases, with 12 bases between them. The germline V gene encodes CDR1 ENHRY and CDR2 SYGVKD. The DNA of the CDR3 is TGTGCCATCAGTGCCACTAGCTCCGACTATGGCTACACCTTC. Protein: CAISATSSDYGYTF.

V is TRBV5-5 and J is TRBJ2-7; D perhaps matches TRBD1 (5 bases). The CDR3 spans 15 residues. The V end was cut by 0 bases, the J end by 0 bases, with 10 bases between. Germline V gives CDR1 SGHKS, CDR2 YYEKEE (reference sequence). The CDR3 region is CASSLVGQISYEQYF. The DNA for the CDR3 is TGTGCCAGCAGCTTGGTCGGACAAATCTCCTACGAGCAGTACTTC.

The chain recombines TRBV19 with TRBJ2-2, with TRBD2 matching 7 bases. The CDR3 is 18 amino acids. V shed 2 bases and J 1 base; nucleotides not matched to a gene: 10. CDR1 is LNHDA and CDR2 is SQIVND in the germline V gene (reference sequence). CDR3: CASSIFGGGLGNTGELFF. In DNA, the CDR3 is TGTGCCAGTAGTATATTTGGGGGGGGATTAGGGAACACCGGGGAGCTGTTTTTT.

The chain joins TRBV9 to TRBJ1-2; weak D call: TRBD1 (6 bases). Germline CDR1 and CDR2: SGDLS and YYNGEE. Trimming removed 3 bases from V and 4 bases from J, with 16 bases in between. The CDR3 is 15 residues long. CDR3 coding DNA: TGTGCCAGCAGCGCGAGAGGGGGGGCTGGCTATGGCTACACCTTC. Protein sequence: CASSARGGAGYGYTF.

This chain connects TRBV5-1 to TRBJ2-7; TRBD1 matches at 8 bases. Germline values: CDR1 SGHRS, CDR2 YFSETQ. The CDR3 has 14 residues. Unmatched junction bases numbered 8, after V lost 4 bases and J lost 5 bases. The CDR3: CASSLLTGDDEQYF. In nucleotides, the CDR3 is TGCGCCAGCAGCCTACTGACAGGGGATGACGAGCAGTACTTC.

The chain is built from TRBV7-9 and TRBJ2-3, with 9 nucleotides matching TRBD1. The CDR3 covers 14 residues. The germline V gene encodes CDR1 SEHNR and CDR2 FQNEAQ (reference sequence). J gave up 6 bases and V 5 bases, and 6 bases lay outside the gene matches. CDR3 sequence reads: CASSRGTGSDTQYF. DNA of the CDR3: TGTGCCAGCAGCCGCGGGACAGGGTCGGATACGCAGTATTTT.

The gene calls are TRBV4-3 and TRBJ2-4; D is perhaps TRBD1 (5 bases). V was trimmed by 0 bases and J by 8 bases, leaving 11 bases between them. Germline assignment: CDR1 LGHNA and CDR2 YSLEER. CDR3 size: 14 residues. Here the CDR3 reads CASSQDGARDIQYF. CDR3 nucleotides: TGCGCCAGCAGCCAAGATGGGGCGAGAGACATTCAGTACTTC.

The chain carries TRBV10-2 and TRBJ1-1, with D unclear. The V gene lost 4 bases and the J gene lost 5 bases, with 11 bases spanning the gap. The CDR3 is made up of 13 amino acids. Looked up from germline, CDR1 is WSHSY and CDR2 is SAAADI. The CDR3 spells CASSVRGKTEAFF. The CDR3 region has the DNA TGCGCCAGCAGTGTTCGCGGGAAAACTGAAGCTTTCTTT.

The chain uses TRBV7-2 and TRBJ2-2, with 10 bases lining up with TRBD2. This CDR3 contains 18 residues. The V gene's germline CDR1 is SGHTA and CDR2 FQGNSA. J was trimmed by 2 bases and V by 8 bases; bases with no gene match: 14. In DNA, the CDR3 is TGTGCCAGCGGGGGGGTAGCGGGGGGTAGGCCTAACACCGGGGAGCTGTTTTTT. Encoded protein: CASGGVAGGRPNTGELFF.

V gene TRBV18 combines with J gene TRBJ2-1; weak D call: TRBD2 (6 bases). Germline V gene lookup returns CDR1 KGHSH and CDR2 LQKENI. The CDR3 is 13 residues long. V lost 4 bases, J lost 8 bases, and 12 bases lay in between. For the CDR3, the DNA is TGTGCCAGCTCACTTGGGACGGGAGATGAGCAGTTCTTC. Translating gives CASSLGTGDEQFF.

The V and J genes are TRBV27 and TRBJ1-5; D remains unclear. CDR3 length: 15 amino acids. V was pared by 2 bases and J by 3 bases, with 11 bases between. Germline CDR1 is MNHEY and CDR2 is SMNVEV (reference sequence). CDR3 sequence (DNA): TGTGCCAGCAGTTTAAGGCGGGATTTCAATCAGCCCCAGCATTTT. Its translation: CASSLRRDFNQPQHF.